Presented here are 10 T cell receptor beta chains from one specimen sequenced in a study of T cells in Graves' hyperthyroidism and ophthalmopathy. From RNA transcripts, TCR beta CDR3 regions were amplified. With the HTBI primer set, the TCR CDR3 went through a first round of RT-PCR. TCRdb reprocessed the multiplex PCR reads with MiXCR, giving one entry per CDR3 protein. The sample lists over 650,000 distinct CDR3 sequences, approximately 42% occurring once. What was sequenced was peripheral blood or thyroid tissue (not recorded which). The source is an adult man with Graves' disease, either hyperthyroidism or ophthalmopathy (not recorded which).

The chain uses TRBV29-1 and TRBJ2-7; 7 bases map to TRBD2. V lost 7 bases, J lost 4 bases, and 10 bases stayed unmatched. Germline-derived CDR1 and CDR2 are SQVTM and ANQGSEA. The CDR3 is made up of 13 amino acids. Here the CDR3 reads CSARTRDNYEQYF. The CDR3 nucleotides are TGCAGCGCCCGGACTAGAGACAATTACGAGCAGTACTTC.

The V call is TRBV19, the J call TRBJ2-5, with 11 positions matching TRBD1. Trimming cost V 3 bases and J 5 bases; bases outside gene matches: 5. CDR3 size: 15 residues. The V gene's germline CDR1 is LNHDA and CDR2 SQIVND (reference sequence). The CDR3 DNA reads as TGTGCCAGTAGTATTGGGACAGGGGGTGGTGAGACCCAGTACTTC. It is translated as CASSIGTGGGETQYF.

The rearrangement links TRBV29-1 to TRBJ1-5; D is possibly TRBD1 (5 bases). Germline V gene lookup returns CDR1 SQVTM and CDR2 ANQGSEA. V lost 8 bases, J lost 3 bases, and 11 bases lay in between. This CDR3 has 12 residues. The CDR3 is CSIDRNNQPQHF. The DNA for the CDR3 is TGCAGCATCGACAGAAACAATCAGCCCCAGCATTTT.

This clonotype appeared a few times. This chain joins TRBV6-5 and TRBJ1-5; 10 bases fit TRBD1. The V segment lost 7 bases and the J segment 2 bases; nucleotides outside the gene matches: 8. This CDR3 region has 16 residues. Germline CDR1 MNHEY, CDR2 SVGAGI. CDR3 bases: TGTGCCAGCACAGGGACAGGGGTGAGTGGCAATCAGCCCCAGCATTTT. It encodes CASTGTGVSGNQPQHF.

This sequence joins TRBV14 and TRBJ1-4; TRBD1 matches at 8 bases. V lost 4 bases, J lost 8 bases, and 9 bases stayed unmatched. Germline CDR1 is SGHDN and CDR2 is FVKESK. CDR3 length: 15 residues. CDR3 sequence (DNA): TGTGCCAGCAGCCCACTCGGACAGGGAGGCGAAAAACTGTTTTTT. Amino acid sequence: CASSPLGQGGEKLFF.

This chain uses TRBV5-6 with TRBJ1-5; 7 nucleotides match TRBD1. Trimming at V came to 2 bases and at J to 0 bases, leaving 5 bases not matched to a gene. The CDR3 consists of 16 residues. CDR1 SGHDT and CDR2 YYEEEE come from the germline V gene. CDR3 sequence: CASSLDRDSSNQPQHF. CDR3 DNA sequence: TGTGCCAGCAGCTTAGACAGGGACAGTAGCAATCAGCCCCAGCATTTT.

The J gene is TRBJ1-6, the V gene TRBV25-1, with D possibly TRBD1 on 6 matching bases. CDR1 and CDR2 (germline): MGHDK, SYGVNS. The ends were cut back, 10 bases at V and 7 bases at J, with 23 bases in the middle. This CDR3 is built from 16 residues. The CDR3 region has the DNA TGTGCCACTTCTCCCCTAGACAGGAAATTAAATTCACCCCTCCACTTT. Residues: CATSPLDRKLNSPLHF.

A few counts support this clonotype. This sequence joins TRBV27 and TRBJ1-6; D might be TRBD1 (5 bases). V was trimmed by 6 bases and J by 9 bases, leaving 21 bases between them. Germline-derived CDR1 and CDR2 are MNHEY and SMNVEV (reference sequence). The CDR3 consists of 16 residues. The CDR3 region is CASSTVGTRRGSPLHF. Written as DNA, the CDR3 is TGTGCCAGCAGCACTGTAGGGACGCGCCGGGGTTCACCCCTCCACTTT.

This clonotype was seen a handful of times. The genes are TRBV7-8 and TRBJ1-5, with D maybe TRBD1 (5 bases). The germline V and J ends were trimmed by 1 base and 6 bases, with 7 bases remaining between them. The CDR3 is 13 amino acids. The germline V gene has CDR1 SGHVS and CDR2 FQNEAQ. Written as DNA, the CDR3 is TGTGCCAGCAGCTTAGACCAGGGTCAGCCCCAGCATTTT. This encodes CASSLDQGQPQHF.

This clonotype was recorded many times. The chain joins TRBV20-1 to TRBJ2-7, with 7 bases aligning to TRBD2. The CDR3 runs 13 residues. Germline V lookup: CDR1 DFQATT, CDR2 SNEGSKA (reference sequence). V was pared by 2 bases and J by 2 bases, with 3 bases of the junction left unmatched. The CDR3 DNA reads as TGCAGTGCTAGACGGACTAGAGCCTACGAGCAGTACTTC. This codes for CSARRTRAYEQYF.